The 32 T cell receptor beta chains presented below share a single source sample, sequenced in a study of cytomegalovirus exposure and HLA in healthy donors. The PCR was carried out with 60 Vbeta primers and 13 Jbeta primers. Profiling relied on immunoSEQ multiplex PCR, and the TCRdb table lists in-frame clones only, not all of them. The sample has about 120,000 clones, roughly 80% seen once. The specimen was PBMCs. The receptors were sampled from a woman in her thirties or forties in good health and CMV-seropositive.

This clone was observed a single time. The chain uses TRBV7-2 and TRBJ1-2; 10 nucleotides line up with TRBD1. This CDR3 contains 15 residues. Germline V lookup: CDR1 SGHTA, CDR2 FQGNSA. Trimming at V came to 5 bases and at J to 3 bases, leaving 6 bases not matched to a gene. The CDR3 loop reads CASSPTGQGHYGYTF. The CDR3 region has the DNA TGTGCCAGCAGCCCGACGGGACAGGGGCACTATGGCTACACCTTC.

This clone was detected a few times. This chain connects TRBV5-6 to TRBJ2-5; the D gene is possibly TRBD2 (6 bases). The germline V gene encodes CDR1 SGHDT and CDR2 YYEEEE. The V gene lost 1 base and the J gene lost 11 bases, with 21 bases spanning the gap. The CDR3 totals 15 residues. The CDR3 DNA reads TGTGCCAGCAGCTTGTCGGCGGGGACCGGTTCGGAGCAGTACTTC. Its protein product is CASSLSAGTGSEQYF.

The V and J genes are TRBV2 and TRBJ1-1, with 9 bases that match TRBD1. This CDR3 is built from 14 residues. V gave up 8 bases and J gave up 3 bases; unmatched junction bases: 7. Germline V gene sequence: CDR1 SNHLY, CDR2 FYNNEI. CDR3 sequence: CASDRDRADTEAFF. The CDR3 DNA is TGTGCCAGCGACCGGGACAGGGCAGACACTGAAGCTTTCTTT.

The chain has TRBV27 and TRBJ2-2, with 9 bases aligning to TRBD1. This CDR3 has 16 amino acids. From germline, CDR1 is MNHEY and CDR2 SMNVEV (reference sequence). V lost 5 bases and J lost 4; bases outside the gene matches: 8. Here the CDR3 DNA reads TGTGCCAGCAGTGCCCCGACAGGGGGAGGCACCGGGGAGCTGTTTTTT. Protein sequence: CASSAPTGGGTGELFF.

The chain's CDR3 is CASSPSGGSYNEQFF. The CDR3 DNA reads as TGTGCCAGCAGTCCTAGCGGGGGCTCCTACAATGAGCAGTTCTTC. The chain combines TRBV7-3 with TRBJ2-1, with 10 bases lining up with TRBD2. The CDR3 totals 15 residues. V trimming: 6 bases; J trimming: 0 bases; junction bases outside the gene matches: 2. Per the germline V gene, CDR1 is SGHTA and CDR2 is FQGTGA. Full variable domain (remainder filled in from reference TRBV7-3 and TRBJ2-1): GAGVSQTPSNKVTEKGKYVELRCDPISGHTALYWYRQSLGQGPEFLIYFQGTGAADDSGLPNDRFFAVRPEGSVSTLKIQRTERGDSAVYLCASSPSGGSYNEQFFGPGTRLTVL.

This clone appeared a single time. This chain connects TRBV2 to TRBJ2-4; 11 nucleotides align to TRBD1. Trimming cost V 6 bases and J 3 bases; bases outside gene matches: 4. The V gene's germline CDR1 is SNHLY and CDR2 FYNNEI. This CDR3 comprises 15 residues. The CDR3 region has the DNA TGTGCCAGCAGGGAGGGGACAGGGGGCAAAAACATTCAGTACTTC. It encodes CASREGTGGKNIQYF.

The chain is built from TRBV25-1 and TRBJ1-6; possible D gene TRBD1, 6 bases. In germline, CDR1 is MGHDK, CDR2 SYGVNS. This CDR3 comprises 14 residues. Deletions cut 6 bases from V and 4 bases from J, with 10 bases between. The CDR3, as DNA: TGTGCCAGCAGAGGACAGCAATATAATTCACCCCTCCACTTT. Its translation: CASRGQQYNSPLHF.

CDR3 in DNA: TGTGCCAGCAGCCACAGTCGGAATTCACCCCTCCACTTT. It specifies CASSHSRNSPLHF. This sequence joins TRBV7-8 and TRBJ1-6; unclear D gene. The V and J ends lost 5 bases and 7 bases respectively, with 9 bases between them. The germline gives CDR1 SGHVS, CDR2 FQNEAQ. This CDR3 comprises 13 residues. Full variable domain (outside the CDR3, taken from reference TRBV7-8 and TRBJ1-6): GAGVSQSPRYKVAKRGQDVALRCDPISGHVSLFWYQQALGQGPEFLTYFQNEAQLDKSGLPSDRFFAERPEGSVSTLKIQRTQQEDSAVYLCASSHSRNSPLHFGNGTRLTVT.

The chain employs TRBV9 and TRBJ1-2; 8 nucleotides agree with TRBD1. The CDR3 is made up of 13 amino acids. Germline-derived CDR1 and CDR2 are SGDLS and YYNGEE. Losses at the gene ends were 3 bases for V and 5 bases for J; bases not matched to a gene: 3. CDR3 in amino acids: CASSAQGAYGYTF. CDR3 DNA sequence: TGTGCCAGCAGCGCTCAGGGGGCGTATGGCTACACCTTC.

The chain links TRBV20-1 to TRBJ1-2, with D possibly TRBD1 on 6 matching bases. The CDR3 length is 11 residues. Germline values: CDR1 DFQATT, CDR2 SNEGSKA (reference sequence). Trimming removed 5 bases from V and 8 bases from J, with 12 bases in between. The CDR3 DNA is TGCAGTGCTGAGGACAGTGGGGGCTACACCTTC. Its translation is CSAEDSGGYTF.

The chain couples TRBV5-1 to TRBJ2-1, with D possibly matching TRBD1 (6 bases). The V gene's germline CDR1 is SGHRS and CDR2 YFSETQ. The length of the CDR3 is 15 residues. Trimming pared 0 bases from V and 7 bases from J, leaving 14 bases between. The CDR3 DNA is TGCGCCAGCAGCTTGGGAGACAGGCCTAATAATGAGCAGTTCTTC. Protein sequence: CASSLGDRPNNEQFF.

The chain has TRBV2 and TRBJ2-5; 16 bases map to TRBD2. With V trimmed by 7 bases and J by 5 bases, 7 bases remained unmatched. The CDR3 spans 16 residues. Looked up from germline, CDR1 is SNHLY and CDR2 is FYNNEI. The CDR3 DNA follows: TGTGCCAGCAAGGGACTAGCGGGAGGGCCGTCGGAGACCCAGTACTTC. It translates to CASKGLAGGPSETQYF.

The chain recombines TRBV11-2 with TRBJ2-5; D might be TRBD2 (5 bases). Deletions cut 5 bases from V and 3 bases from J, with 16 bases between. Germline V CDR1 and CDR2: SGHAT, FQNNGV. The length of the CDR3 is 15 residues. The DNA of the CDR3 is TGTGCCAGCAGCAATCCCGGGCTAGCTGAAGAGACCCAGTACTTC. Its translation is CASSNPGLAEETQYF.

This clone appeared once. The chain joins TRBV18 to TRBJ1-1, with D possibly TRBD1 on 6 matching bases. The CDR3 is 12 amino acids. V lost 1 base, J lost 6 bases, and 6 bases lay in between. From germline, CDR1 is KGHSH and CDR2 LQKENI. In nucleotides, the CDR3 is TGTGCCAGCTCACCACAGGGGGCTGAAGCTTTCTTT. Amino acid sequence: CASSPQGAEAFF. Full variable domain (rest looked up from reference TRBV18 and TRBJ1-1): NAGVMQNPRHLVRRRGQEARLRCSPMKGHSHVYWYRQLPEEGLKFMVYLQKENIIDESGMPKERFSAEFPKEGPSILRIQQVVRGDSAAYFCASSPQGAEAFFGQGTRLTVV.

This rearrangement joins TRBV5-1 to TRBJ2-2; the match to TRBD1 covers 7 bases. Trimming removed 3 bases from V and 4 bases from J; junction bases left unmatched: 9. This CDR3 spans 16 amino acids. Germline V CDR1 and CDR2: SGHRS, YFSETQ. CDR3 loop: CASSSPGQITTGELFF. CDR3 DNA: TGCGCCAGCAGCTCGCCGGGACAGATAACCACCGGGGAGCTGTTTTTT.

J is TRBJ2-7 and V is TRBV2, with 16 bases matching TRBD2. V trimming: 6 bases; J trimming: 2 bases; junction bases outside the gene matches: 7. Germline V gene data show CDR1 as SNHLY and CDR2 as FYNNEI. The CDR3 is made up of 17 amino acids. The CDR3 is CASRLGTSGGATYEQYF. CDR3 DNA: TGTGCCAGCAGACTCGGGACTAGCGGGGGGGCCACCTACGAGCAGTACTTC.

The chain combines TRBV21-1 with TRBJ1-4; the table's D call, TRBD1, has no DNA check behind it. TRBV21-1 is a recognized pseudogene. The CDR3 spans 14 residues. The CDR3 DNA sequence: TGTGCCAGCAGCACACAGGGAACTAATGAAAAACTGTTTTTT. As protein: CASSTQGTNEKLFF.

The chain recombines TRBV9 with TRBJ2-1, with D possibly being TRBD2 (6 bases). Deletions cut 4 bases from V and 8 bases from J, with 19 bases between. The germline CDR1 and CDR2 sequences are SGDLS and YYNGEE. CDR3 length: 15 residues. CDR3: CASSTRGTSPDEQFF. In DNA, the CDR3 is TGTGCCAGCAGCACGAGAGGAACTAGCCCCGATGAGCAGTTCTTC.

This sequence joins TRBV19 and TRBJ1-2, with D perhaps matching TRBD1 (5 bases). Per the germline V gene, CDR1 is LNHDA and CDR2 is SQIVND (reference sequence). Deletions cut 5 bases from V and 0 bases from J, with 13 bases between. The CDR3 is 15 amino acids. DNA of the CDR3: TGTGCCAGTAGTCCTCGGACAAGAGCTAACTATGGCTACACCTTC. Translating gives CASSPRTRANYGYTF.

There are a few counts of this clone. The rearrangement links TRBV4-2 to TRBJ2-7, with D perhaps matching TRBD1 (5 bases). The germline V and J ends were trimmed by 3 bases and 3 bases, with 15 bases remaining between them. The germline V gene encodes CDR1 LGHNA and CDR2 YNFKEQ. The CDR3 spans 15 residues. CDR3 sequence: CASSQANQGGYEQYF. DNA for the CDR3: TGTGCCAGCAGCCAGGCAAATCAGGGTGGCTACGAGCAGTACTTC.

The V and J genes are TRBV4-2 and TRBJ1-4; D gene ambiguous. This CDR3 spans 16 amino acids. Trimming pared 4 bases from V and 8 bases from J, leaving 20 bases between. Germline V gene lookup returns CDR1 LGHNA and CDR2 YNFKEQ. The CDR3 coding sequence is TGTGCCAGCAGCCCCAAGGGAGGAGTCATCTTGGAAAAACTGTTTTTT. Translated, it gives CASSPKGGVILEKLFF.

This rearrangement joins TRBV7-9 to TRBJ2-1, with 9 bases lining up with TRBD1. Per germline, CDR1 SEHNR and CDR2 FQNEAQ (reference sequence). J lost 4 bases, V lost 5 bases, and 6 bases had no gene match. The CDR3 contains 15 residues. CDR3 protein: CASSPPGTGYNEQFF. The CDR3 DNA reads TGTGCCAGCAGCCCTCCAGGGACAGGGTACAATGAGCAGTTCTTC.

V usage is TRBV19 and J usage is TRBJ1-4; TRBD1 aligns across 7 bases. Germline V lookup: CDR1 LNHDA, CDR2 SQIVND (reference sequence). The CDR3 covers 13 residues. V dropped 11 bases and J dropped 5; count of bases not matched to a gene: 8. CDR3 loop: CAVATGKNEKLFF. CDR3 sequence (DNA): TGTGCCGTAGCGACAGGGAAGAATGAAAAACTGTTTTTT.

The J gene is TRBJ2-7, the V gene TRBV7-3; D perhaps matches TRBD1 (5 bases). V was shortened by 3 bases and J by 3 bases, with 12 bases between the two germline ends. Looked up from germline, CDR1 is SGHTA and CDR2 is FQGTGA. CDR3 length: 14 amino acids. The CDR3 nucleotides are TGTGCCAGCAGCTTCTTCAGCCAGGGCTACGAGCAGTACTTC. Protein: CASSFFSQGYEQYF.

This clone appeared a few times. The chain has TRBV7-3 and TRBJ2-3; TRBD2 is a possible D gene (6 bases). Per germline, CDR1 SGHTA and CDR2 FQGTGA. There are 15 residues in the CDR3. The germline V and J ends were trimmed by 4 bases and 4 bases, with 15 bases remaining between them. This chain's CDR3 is CASSSSPGASDTQYF. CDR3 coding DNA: TGTGCCAGCAGCTCCTCCCCGGGAGCCTCAGATACGCAGTATTTT.

CDR3 protein: CASSPQWGQAPYEQYF. The CDR3 bases are TGTGCCAGCAGTCCTCAATGGGGACAGGCCCCCTACGAGCAGTACTTC. The genes are TRBV27 and TRBJ2-7; TRBD1 aligns across 8 bases. Per the germline V gene, CDR1 is MNHEY and CDR2 is SMNVEV (reference sequence). This CDR3 is 16 amino acids long. Germline trimming cut 5 bases from V and 2 bases from J; bases unmatched to any gene: 11.

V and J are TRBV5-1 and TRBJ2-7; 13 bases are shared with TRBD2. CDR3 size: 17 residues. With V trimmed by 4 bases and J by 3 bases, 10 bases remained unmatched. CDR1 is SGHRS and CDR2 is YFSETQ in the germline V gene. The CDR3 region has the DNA TGCGCCAGCAGCCAAAGACTAGCGGGAGGCCATCTCTACGAGCAGTACTTC. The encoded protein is CASSQRLAGGHLYEQYF.

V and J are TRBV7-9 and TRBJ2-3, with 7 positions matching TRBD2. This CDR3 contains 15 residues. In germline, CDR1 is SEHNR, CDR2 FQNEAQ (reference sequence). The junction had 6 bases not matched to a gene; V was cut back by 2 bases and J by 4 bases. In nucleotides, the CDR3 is TGTGCCAGCAGCTTAATCAAACTAGCGTCAGATACGCAGTATTTT. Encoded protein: CASSLIKLASDTQYF.

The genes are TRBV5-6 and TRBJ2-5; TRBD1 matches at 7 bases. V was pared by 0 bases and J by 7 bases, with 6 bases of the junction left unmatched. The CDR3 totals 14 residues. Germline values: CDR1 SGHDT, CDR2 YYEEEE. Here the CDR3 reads CASSLVGQTGTQYF. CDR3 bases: TGTGCCAGCAGCTTGGTGGGACAGACGGGGACCCAGTACTTC. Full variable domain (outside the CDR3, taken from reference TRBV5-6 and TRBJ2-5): DAGVTQSPTHLIKTRGQQVTLRCSPKSGHDTVSWYQQALGQGPQFIFQYYEEEERQRGNFPDRFSGHQFPNYSSELNVNALLLGDSALYLCASSLVGQTGTQYFGPGTRLLVL.

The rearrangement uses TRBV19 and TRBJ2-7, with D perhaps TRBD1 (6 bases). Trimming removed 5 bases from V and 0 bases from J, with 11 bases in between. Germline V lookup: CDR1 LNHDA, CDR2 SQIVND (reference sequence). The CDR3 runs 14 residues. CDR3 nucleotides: TGTGCCAGTAGTCCCCAGGGGAGCTCCTACGAGCAGTACTTC. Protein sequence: CASSPQGSSYEQYF.

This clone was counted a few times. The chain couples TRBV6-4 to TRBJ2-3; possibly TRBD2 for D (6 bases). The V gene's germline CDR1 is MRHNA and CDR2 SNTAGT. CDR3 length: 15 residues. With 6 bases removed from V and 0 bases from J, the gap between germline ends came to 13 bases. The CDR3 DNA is TGTGCCAGCAGCGAGGAGGCGGGGAGCACAGATACGCAGTATTTT. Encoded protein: CASSEEAGSTDTQYF.

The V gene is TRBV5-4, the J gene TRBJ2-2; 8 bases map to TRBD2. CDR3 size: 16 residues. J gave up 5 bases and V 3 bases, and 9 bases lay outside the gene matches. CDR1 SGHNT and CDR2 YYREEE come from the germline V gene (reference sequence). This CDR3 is CASSSVGLAITGELFF. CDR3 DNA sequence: TGTGCCAGCAGCTCGGTTGGACTAGCCATAACCGGGGAGCTGTTTTTT.